The 17 T cell receptor beta chains reported below all come from one sample, sequenced in a study of T cells in Graves' hyperthyroidism and ophthalmopathy. TCR beta CDR3 regions were amplified from RNA. The HTBI primer set drove a first-round RT-PCR of the TCR CDR3. TCRdb reprocessed the multiplex PCR reads via MiXCR and lists one record per CDR3 protein. The table has approximately 300,000 distinct CDR3 sequences, approximately 17% seen once; the top ten hold around 58%. Sequencing input: blood. The receptor set was obtained from a woman aged 60-75 years with Graves' ophthalmopathy.

This clonotype appeared many times. V is TRBV28 and J is TRBJ2-7; D is unresolved. In germline, CDR1 is MDHEN, CDR2 SYDVKM. V was trimmed by 3 bases and J by 5 bases, leaving 2 bases between them. The CDR3 covers 10 residues. The CDR3 bases are TGTGCCAGCAGTTTCGACGAGCAGTACTTC. Amino acid sequence: CASSFDEQYF.

V gene TRBV4-2 combines with J gene TRBJ2-7; tentatively, D is TRBD1 or TRBD2 (5 bases each). Germline V gene lookup returns CDR1 LGHNA and CDR2 YNFKEQ. This CDR3 contains 14 residues. Trimming shortened V by 4 bases and J by 2 bases, and 12 bases separated the two germline ends. CDR3 DNA sequence: TGTGCCAGCAGCCCTCGCGAGGGGACCTACGAGCAGTACTTC. It yields the protein CASSPREGTYEQYF.

This clonotype was counted at least ten times. A read error is possible here, since a much larger clone lies one base away. The chain uses TRBV18 and TRBJ1-1; maybe TRBD1 (5 bases). The V gene's germline CDR1 is KGHSH and CDR2 LQKENI. The CDR3 covers 16 residues. The V end lost 5 bases, the J end lost 3 bases, and 19 bases lay between the germline ends. CDR3 sequence (DNA): TGTGCCAGCTCAGCAATGGGGGTCTCTATAGACACTGAAGCTTTCTTT. Its translation: CASSAMGVSIDTEAFF.

V and J are TRBV3-1 and TRBJ2-7; TRBD1 matches 12 bases. This CDR3 has 15 residues. Looked up from germline, CDR1 is LGHDT and CDR2 is YNNKEL (reference sequence). With 1 base clipped from V and 5 bases from J, the junction kept 3 bases outside the gene matches. In DNA form, the CDR3 reads TGTGCCAGCAGCCAAGTCTGGGACAGGGGGCACGAGCAGTACTTC. This gives the protein CASSQVWDRGHEQYF.

The chain joins TRBV7-2 to TRBJ2-1; D gene uncertain. With 3 bases removed from V and 4 bases from J, the gap between germline ends came to 13 bases. CDR1 and CDR2 (germline): SGHTA, FQGNSA. This CDR3 spans 15 amino acids. The CDR3 here is CASSFGPPGYNEQFF. CDR3 nucleotide sequence: TGTGCCAGCAGCTTCGGTCCCCCGGGTTACAATGAGCAGTTCTTC.

This clonotype was picked up many times. V and J are TRBV12-3 or TRBV12-4 and TRBJ1-5; D gene ambiguous. The V and J ends lost 3 bases and 1 base respectively, with 4 bases between them. This CDR3 is built from 13 residues. The CDR3 loop is CASSFDSNQPQHF. CDR3 sequence (DNA): TGTGCCAGCAGTTTTGACAGCAATCAGCCCCAGCATTTT.

This clonotype was seen many times. This sequence joins TRBV5-5 and TRBJ1-5; D is ambiguous. V lost 4 bases and J 7 bases, leaving 15 bases between the germline ends. The CDR3 contains 14 residues. The V gene's germline CDR1 is SGHKS and CDR2 YYEKEE (reference sequence). The CDR3: CASSPIGVEQPQHF. The CDR3, as DNA: TGTGCCAGCAGCCCAATCGGGGTGGAGCAGCCCCAGCATTTT.

This clonotype was seen many times. The J gene is TRBJ1-2, the V gene TRBV5-6, with TRBD1 matching over 7 bases. The junction had 10 bases not matched to a gene; V was cut back by 1 base and J by 4 bases. Germline CDR1 is SGHDT and CDR2 is YYEEEE. This CDR3 spans 16 amino acids. The DNA for the CDR3 is TGTGCCAGCAGCTTGAGCGGGACAGCTTCTAGCTATGGCTACACCTTC. Translated, it gives CASSLSGTASSYGYTF. Using reference TRBV5-6 and TRBJ1-2 for the parts outside the CDR3, the full variable domain is DAGVTQSPTHLIKTRGQQVTLRCSPKSGHDTVSWYQQALGQGPQFIFQYYEEEERQRGNFPDRFSGHQFPNYSSELNVNALLLGDSALYLCASSLSGTASSYGYTFGSGTRLTVV.

CDR3 bases: TGCAGTGCTAGAATCCAGGGTGCCGGGGAGCTGTTTTTT. Protein sequence: CSARIQGAGELFF. This rearrangement joins TRBV20-1 to TRBJ2-2; a possible D gene is TRBD1 (5 bases). The CDR3 is 13 amino acids. V lost 2 bases and J 6 bases, leaving 10 bases between the germline ends. In germline, CDR1 is DFQATT, CDR2 SNEGSKA (reference sequence).

The CDR3 protein is CASSTGTGGNEKLFF. CDR3 DNA: TGTGCCAGCTCAACCGGGACAGGAGGTAATGAAAAACTGTTTTTT. V gene TRBV18 combines with J gene TRBJ1-4, with 8 bases identical to TRBD1. V shed 5 bases and J 4 bases; nucleotides not matched to a gene: 6. There are 15 residues in the CDR3. Looked up from germline, CDR1 is KGHSH and CDR2 is LQKENI.

This clonotype was detected a few times. The J gene is TRBJ1-1, the V gene TRBV9, with a possible D match to TRBD1 (5 bases). CDR1 and CDR2 (germline): SGDLS, YYNGEE. Trimming pared 0 bases from V and 0 bases from J, leaving 15 bases between. The CDR3 covers 17 residues. The DNA for the CDR3 is TGTGCCAGCAGCGTAGAAGGGACCGGAGTCATGAACACTGAAGCTTTCTTT. Its translation is CASSVEGTGVMNTEAFF.

The chain combines TRBV7-9 with TRBJ2-5; 7 bases are a match to TRBD1. With V trimmed by 7 bases and J by 2 bases, 10 bases remained unmatched. Germline V gene data show CDR1 as SEHNR and CDR2 as FQNEAQ (reference sequence). CDR3 length equals 15 residues. The CDR3 nucleotides are TGTGCCAGCAACTCTTACGGACAGGCGCAAGAGACCCAGTACTTC. Translating gives CASNSYGQAQETQYF.

The table lists this clonotype with many counts. The chain employs TRBV20-1 and TRBJ1-1; no definite D call. The CDR3 is 13 residues long. The V gene lost 1 base and the J gene lost 3 bases, with 9 bases spanning the gap. CDR1 and CDR2 (germline): DFQATT, SNEGSKA (reference sequence). Here the CDR3 reads CSARGHRDTEAFF. Here the CDR3 DNA reads TGCAGTGCTAGAGGACATCGGGACACTGAAGCTTTCTTT.

This clonotype was seen more than once but under ten times. The CDR3 sequence: CARTGDTGELFF. The DNA of the CDR3 is TGTGCCAGGACAGGGGACACCGGGGAGCTGTTTTTT. The genes are TRBV2 and TRBJ2-2; the match to TRBD1 covers 8 bases. CDR1 is SNHLY and CDR2 is FYNNEI in the germline V gene. Germline trimming cut 9 bases from V and 3 bases from J; bases unmatched to any gene: 0. CDR3 length equals 12 residues.

The chain recombines TRBV27 with TRBJ2-5; D is unclear. Trimming removed 3 bases from V and 4 bases from J, with 9 bases in between. CDR3 length equals 13 residues. Per the germline V gene, CDR1 is MNHEY and CDR2 is SMNVEV (reference sequence). The CDR3 loop is CASSFRKGETQYF. DNA for the CDR3: TGTGCCAGCAGTTTTAGGAAGGGAGAGACCCAGTACTTC.

This clonotype was observed at least ten times. The CDR3 loop reads CASSEARLLYGYTF. CDR3 coding DNA: TGTGCCAGCAGTGAAGCACGGCTCCTCTATGGCTACACCTTC. The chain links TRBV6-1 to TRBJ1-2; no firm D call. Per the germline V gene, CDR1 is MNHNS and CDR2 is SASEGT. The V and J ends lost 0 bases and 4 bases respectively, with 9 bases between them. This CDR3 has 14 amino acids.

V usage is TRBV20-1 and J usage is TRBJ1-4; D gene uncertain. The CDR3 extends over 13 amino acids. V was cut by 5 bases and J by 8 bases, with 15 bases left in between. CDR1 and CDR2 (germline): DFQATT, SNEGSKA (reference sequence). The CDR3 spells CSAWGRAIEKLFF. CDR3 DNA sequence: TGCAGTGCTTGGGGTCGGGCGATCGAAAAACTGTTTTTT.